Here is one T cell receptor (beta chain) with its context. What it binds is not known. The data derive from a study of pediatric ulcerative colitis. Whole-study findings and limits: A couple of rectal clonotypes were found only in ulcerative colitis patients, all of them. Compared with controls, ulcerative colitis showed greater blood-rectum clone sharing. Repertoires came from total lymphocyte DNA, not specific subsets.

Samples were sequenced at Survey level, maximum 500,000 reads. Sequencing used immunoSEQ multiplex PCR; TCRdb keeps in-frame clones, though not all of them. This sample has roughly 37,000 clones, with 75% to 90% found just once. Sequencing was performed on blood. The clonotype comes from a girl aged 5-17 years with moderate ulcerative colitis.

CDR3 nucleotides: TGCGCCAGCAGCCCGGGACAGGACTTTGAAGCTTTCTTT. Translating it yields CASSPGQDFEAFF. V gene TRBV4-1 combines with J gene TRBJ1-1; 8 positions match TRBD1. This CDR3 is 13 amino acids long. Germline V gene data show CDR1 as MGHRA and CDR2 as YSYEKL. Trimming removed 4 bases from V and 7 bases from J; junction bases left unmatched: 5.